The 20 T cell receptor beta chains in this list originate from one sample, sequenced in a study of naive and memory T cell subsets. As to treatment: skin biopsy from PPD injection site in Mantoux-positive individual. The library had UMIs added by 3' ligation of an oligonucleotide to TCR cDNA. Ligated cDNA underwent four rounds of PCR with nested alpha and beta constant region primers and SP2. One entry per CDR3 protein results from TCRdb running MiXCR on the UMI-ligation and nested PCR reads. The table shows about 37,000 distinct CDR3 sequences, with approximately 11% occurring only once. This specimen consisted of skin, obtained from a tuberculin skin test site. The origin of the receptors is an adult in good health.

The rearrangement uses TRBV5-1 and TRBJ1-2; D is uncertain. The CDR3 contains 16 residues. Looked up from germline, CDR1 is SGHRS and CDR2 is YFSETQ. With 3 bases removed from V and 2 bases from J, the gap between germline ends came to 17 bases. The CDR3 reads CASSSSPSRKNYGYTF. CDR3 DNA: TGCGCCAGCAGCTCATCCCCATCTAGGAAGAACTATGGCTACACCTTC.

This clonotype has a count of ten or more. The rearrangement links TRBV20-1 to TRBJ1-4; tentative D call: TRBD1 (5 bases). The CDR3 is 16 residues long. Germline V gene data show CDR1 as DFQATT and CDR2 as SNEGSKA (reference sequence). Trimming shortened V by 3 bases and J by 6 bases, and 20 bases separated the two germline ends. CDR3 nucleotide sequence: TGCAGTGCTAGTTGGGCAGGGAGTAATACTGATGAAAAACTGTTTTTT. This codes for CSASWAGSNTDEKLFF.

This clonotype is medium-sized by share. The V and J genes are TRBV6-2 or TRBV6-3 and TRBJ2-1; 9 bases are shared with TRBD2. Germline V gives CDR1 MNHEY, CDR2 SVGEGT. There are 16 residues in the CDR3. With V trimmed by 6 bases and J by 1 base, 7 bases remained unmatched. The CDR3 sequence is CASSYHSGGSYNEQFF. In DNA, the CDR3 is TGTGCCAGCAGCTACCATAGCGGGGGATCCTACAATGAGCAGTTCTTC.

This clonotype was counted ten times or more. The chain has TRBV18 and TRBJ2-6, with D possibly being TRBD1 or TRBD2 (6 bases each). CDR3 length: 15 residues. Germline V gene sequence: CDR1 KGHSH, CDR2 LQKENI. V lost 2 bases and J 4 bases, leaving 9 bases between the germline ends. The CDR3 DNA sequence: TGTGCCAGCTCACCAACGGGGGCGGGGGCCAACGTCCTGACTTTC. Translated: CASSPTGAGANVLTF.

In this sample, this clonotype turned up a few times. The chain uses TRBV20-1 and TRBJ1-1; tentative D call: TRBD1 (5 bases). This CDR3 region has 12 residues. Per germline, CDR1 DFQATT and CDR2 SNEGSKA (reference sequence). The V end was cut by 3 bases, the J end by 11 bases, with 16 bases between. The CDR3 region is CSASRRGVGAFF. The CDR3 DNA reads TGCAGTGCTAGCCGCCGGGGGGTAGGGGCTTTCTTT.

This clonotype is labeled medium-sized. The chain joins TRBV29-1 to TRBJ2-2; TRBD1 might be the D (6 bases). The V end lost 3 bases, the J end lost 1 base, and 12 bases lay between the germline ends. Per germline, CDR1 SQVTM and CDR2 ANQGSEA. This CDR3 spans 15 amino acids. This chain's CDR3 is CSVDSGALNTGELFF. The CDR3 DNA reads as TGCAGCGTTGACTCAGGGGCCCTGAACACCGGGGAGCTGTTTTTT.

The genes are TRBV10-3 and TRBJ2-6, with D maybe TRBD2 (5 bases). The germline V gene has CDR1 ENHRY and CDR2 SYGVKD. This CDR3 region has 15 residues. The V and J ends lost 4 bases and 1 base respectively, with 8 bases between them. Here the CDR3 DNA reads TGTGCCATCAGTGGGGAGCTTTCTGGGGCCAACGTCCTGACTTTC. Translated, it gives CAISGELSGANVLTF.

This chain links TRBV7-8 with TRBJ2-7, with TRBD2 matching 9 bases. The J segment lost 12 bases and the V segment lost 1 base, leaving 7 bases of the junction unmatched. Per the germline V gene, CDR1 is SGHVS and CDR2 is FQNEAQ. The CDR3 sequence is 13 residues long. The CDR3 DNA reads TGTGCCAGCAGCTTAGGGGTTAGCGGGAGTCGGTACTTC. The encoded protein is CASSLGVSGSRYF.

This clonotype occurred many times. The gene calls are TRBV6-5 and TRBJ1-1; D unclear. This CDR3 region has 13 residues. V was clipped by 0 bases and J by 8 bases, with 10 bases between them. CDR1 MNHEY and CDR2 SVGAGI come from the germline V gene. The CDR3: CASSYSMRNEAFF. CDR3 sequence (DNA): TGTGCCAGCAGTTACTCGATGCGGAACGAAGCTTTCTTT.

This chain joins TRBV7-3 and TRBJ2-2; D not certain. CDR3 length: 15 amino acids. Germline V lookup: CDR1 SGHTA, CDR2 FQGTGA. Trimming removed 2 bases from V and 1 base from J, with 8 bases in between. The CDR3 nucleotides are TGTGCCAGCAGCTTAGACATTGGGAACACCGGGGAGCTGTTTTTT. This encodes CASSLDIGNTGELFF.

This clonotype was counted many times. The chain carries TRBV27 and TRBJ2-7, with 7 positions matching TRBD2. The CDR3 is 16 amino acids. From germline, CDR1 is MNHEY and CDR2 SMNVEV (reference sequence). Trimming took 6 bases from V and 0 from J; bases not matched to a gene: 11. The CDR3 protein is CASRPPLALSSYEQYF. The CDR3 DNA follows: TGTGCCAGCAGGCCCCCACTAGCGTTGAGCTCCTACGAGCAGTACTTC.

The chain uses TRBV29-1 and TRBJ2-2; D possibly corresponds to TRBD1 (5 bases). V gave up 6 bases and J gave up 9 bases, with 11 bases separating them. This CDR3 is 11 amino acids long. In germline, CDR1 is SQVTM, CDR2 ANQGSEA. The CDR3 here is CSVRTTRELFF. The CDR3 DNA reads TGCAGCGTGCGGACAACCAGGGAGCTGTTTTTT.

This clonotype was counted between two and nine times. The chain couples TRBV4-2 to TRBJ1-1; tentatively, D is TRBD1 (5 bases). V was cut by 0 bases and J by 6 bases, with 11 bases left in between. Germline CDR1 and CDR2: LGHNA and YNFKEQ. The CDR3 has 14 residues. The CDR3 coding sequence is TGTGCCAGCAGCCAAGATCGGGGGTTTTCTGAAGCTTTCTTT. It specifies CASSQDRGFSEAFF.

V and J are TRBV9 and TRBJ1-1; TRBD1 agrees at 11 bases. The CDR3 spans 17 residues. The J segment lost 2 bases and the V segment lost 4 bases, leaving 10 bases of the junction unmatched. CDR1 and CDR2 (germline): SGDLS, YYNGEE. The CDR3 sequence is CASSPQDRGLLNTEAFF. CDR3 nucleotide sequence: TGTGCCAGCAGCCCCCAGGACAGGGGGCTCCTTAACACTGAAGCTTTCTTT. The complete variable domain, with remaining parts taken from reference TRBV9 and TRBJ1-1, reads DSGVTQTPKHLITATGQRVTLRCSPRSGDLSVYWYQQSLDQGLQFLIQYYNGEERAKGNILERFSAQQFPDLHSELNLSSLELGDSALYFCASSPQDRGLLNTEAFFGQGTRLTVV.

About this clonotype: One end of the junction is discordant with germline, which a read error may explain. The rearrangement uses TRBV6-1 and TRBJ1-6; 7 nucleotides align to TRBD1. This CDR3 spans 17 amino acids. Germline lookup yields CDR1 MNHNS and CDR2 SASEGT. The CDR3 DNA reads as TGTGCCGGCAGTGTAGGACTCAGAACAGGGGCCGATTCACCCCTCCACTTT. Translated, it gives CAGSVGLRTGADSPLHF.

In its sample, this clonotype was seen many times. V gene TRBV12-3 or TRBV12-4 combines with J gene TRBJ2-1; 7 bases line up with TRBD2. The trim removed 3 bases at V and 5 bases at J, leaving 10 bases unmatched. This CDR3 contains 16 residues. The CDR3 DNA sequence: TGTGCCAGCAGTTTTAGGAGGGCTAGCGGAGACAATGAGCAGTTCTTC. As protein: CASSFRRASGDNEQFF.

This clonotype was observed a few times. CDR3 residues: CASSQTGTGGEWAGYTF. In DNA, the CDR3 is TGTGCCAGCAGCCAAACCGGGACAGGGGGCGAATGGGCTGGCTACACCTTC. The chain recombines TRBV7-2 with TRBJ1-2, with TRBD1 matching over 12 bases. V was clipped by 5 bases and J by 7 bases; unmatched bases: 14. Germline V lookup: CDR1 SGHTA, CDR2 FQGNSA. The CDR3 contains 17 residues.

The sample holds a few counts of this clonotype. The chain has TRBV2 and TRBJ2-1, with a tentative D call TRBD1 (6 bases). Germline assignment: CDR1 SNHLY and CDR2 FYNNEI. With 6 bases removed from V and 7 bases from J, the gap between germline ends came to 19 bases. The CDR3 loop spans 15 amino acids. The DNA for the CDR3 is TGTGCCAGCAGCCCACAGGGTTCCCTCACTAATGAGCAGTTCTTC. This codes for CASSPQGSLTNEQFF.

This chain links TRBV20-1 with TRBJ2-7; 10 bases fit TRBD2. The CDR3 is 17 amino acids. The V segment lost 0 bases and the J segment 7 bases; nucleotides outside the gene matches: 15. Germline-derived CDR1 and CDR2 are DFQATT and SNEGSKA (reference sequence). Here the CDR3 DNA reads TGCAGTGCTAGAGATCCCGAGCGGGAGGGCCAGGGTTGGGAGCAGTACTTC. It translates to CSARDPEREGQGWEQYF.

V gene TRBV7-3 combines with J gene TRBJ2-2, with D hard to call. This CDR3 has 11 residues. CDR1 is SGHTA, CDR2 FQGTGA, per germline. V shed 1 base and J shed 13 bases, with 7 bases lying between them. The CDR3: CASSLNGRLFF. CDR3 DNA: TGTGCCAGCAGCTTAAACGGAAGGCTGTTTTTT.